A selection of T cell receptor beta chains follows, all from one sample in a study of identifying expanded T cells in peripheral blood. Profiling relied on immunoSEQ multiplex PCR, and the TCRdb table lists in-frame clones only, not all of them. In the table there are 65,000 to 95,000 clones, less than 90% of which are singletons. Sequencing used blood. These receptors all stem from a person aged 18-70 years in good health. The CDR3 runs from the conserved cysteine through the conserved F or W. D genes are given only for firm matches. Clone size is not always given. Where it is, it says once, few, many or a class for expanded clones.

d_call | j_call | cdr3_length | v_call | clone_size | cdr3_nt | cdr3_aa
TRBD1 | TRBJ1-5 | 14 | TRBV2 | NA | TGTGCCAGCAGGGGGACAGGTAGCAATCAGCCCCAGCATTTT | CASRGTGSNQPQHF
NA | TRBJ1-2 | 14 | TRBV30 | NA | TGTGCCTGGAGTGTCGGGCAGGGAGTTGACGGCTACACCTTC | CAWSVGQGVDGYTF
TRBD1 | TRBJ1-1 | 14 | TRBV27 | NA | TGTGCCAGCAGTGGTCACAGGGGGAGCACTGAAGCTTTCTTT | CASSGHRGSTEAFF
NA | TRBJ2-7 | 11 | TRBV11-2 | NA | TGTGCCAGCAGTTCAACCTACGAGCAGTACTTC | CASSSTYEQYF
NA | TRBJ2-7 | 15 | TRBV7-6 | NA | TGTGCCAGCAGCTTACTAGCCTTTGGCCCGGACGAGCAGTACTTC | CASSLLAFGPDEQYF
TRBD2 | TRBJ2-2 | 14 | TRBV28 | NA | TGTGCCAGCAGGGTTAGCGGGACCGCCGTGAAGCTGTTTTTT | CASRVSGTAVKLFF
NA | TRBJ2-1 | 15 | TRBV15 | NA | TGTGCCACCAGCAGAGGAGGCCTCTCCTACAATGAGCAGTTCTTC | CATSRGGLSYNEQFF
TRBD1 | TRBJ2-7 | 19 | TRBV27 | NA | TGTGCCAGCAGTTTATCTTCTCCCTCAGACAGGGGGCGCGGCTACGAGCAGTACTTC | CASSLSSPSDRGRGYEQYF
NA | TRBJ2-3 | 14 | TRBV5-1 | NA | TGCGCCAGCTCCAGCTGGGGAAGCACAGATACGCAGTATTTT | CASSSWGSTDTQYF
TRBD2 | TRBJ2-5 | 15 | TRBV9 | NA | TGTGCCAGCAATAGCGGGAGAGGGGCTAGGGAGACCCAGTACTTC | CASNSGRGARETQYF
TRBD1 | TRBJ2-3 | 14 | TRBV7-9 | NA | TGTGCCAGCAGCCTCGGACAGGGGACAGATACGCAGTATTTT | CASSLGQGTDTQYF
TRBD2 | TRBJ2-1 | 17 | TRBV18 | NA | TGTGCCAGCTCCCCGGGGACCGGGACTAGCGGGAGAGCTGAGCAGTTCTTC | CASSPGTGTSGRAEQFF
NA | TRBJ1-4 | 15 | TRBV21-1 | many | TGTGCCAGCACCCCCATGGGGACAGGAACCGAAAAACTGTTTTTT | CASTPMGTGTEKLFF
NA | TRBJ1-4 | 14 | TRBV7-9 | few | TGTGCCAGCAGCCCAGGGTCAACTAATGAAAAACTGTTTTTT | CASSPGSTNEKLFF
NA | TRBJ2-7 | 16 | TRBV12-2 | NA | TGTGCAAGTCGCTTAGAGGGGACAGGGTTCTCCTACGAGCAGTACTTC | CASRLEGTGFSYEQYF
TRBD1 | TRBJ2-5 | 17 | TRBV14 | NA | TGTGCCAGCAGCCACTTTCCGGACAGGAGGTGGTGTGAGACCCAGTACTTC | CASSHFPDRRWCETQYF
TRBD2 | TRBJ2-2 | 15 | TRBV5-1 | NA | TGCGCCAGCAGTAATAGCGGGAGGGCTTCCGGGGAGCTGTTTTTT | CASSNSGRASGELFF
NA | TRBJ2-5 | 15 | TRBV11-2 | NA | TGTGCCAGCAGCTTAGAAGGGGGGTTCGTGGAGACCCAGTACTTC | CASSLEGGFVETQYF
NA | TRBJ2-5 | 13 | TRBV5-8 | NA | TGTGCCAGCAGCCTGGACAGTACAGAGACCCAGTACTTC | CASSLDSTETQYF
NA | TRBJ2-7 | 14 | TRBV21-1 | NA | TGTGCCAGCAGCCATGACAGAGAAGCCTACGAGCAGTACTTC | CASSHDREAYEQYF
NA | TRBJ1-2 | 14 | TRBV28 | NA | TGTGCCAGCAGTTTCTCGGGGGGAGGCTATGGCTACACCTTC | CASSFSGGGYGYTF
TRBD2 | TRBJ2-3 | 19 | TRBV19 | NA | TGTGCCAGTAGACCGAGTTTTGGGACTAGCGGGAGAAGCACAGATACGCAGTATTTT | CASRPSFGTSGRSTDTQYF
TRBD2 | TRBJ2-1 | 15 | TRBV13 | NA | TGTGCCAGCAGCCGGACTAGCGGGAGTATTAATGAGCAGTTCTTC | CASSRTSGSINEQFF
TRBD1 | TRBJ1-2 | 15 | TRBV18 | NA | TGTGCCAGCTCCGCAAGGGGACAGGTCGGGGATGGCTACACCTTC | CASSARGQVGDGYTF
TRBD2 | TRBJ2-1 | 14 | TRBV14 | NA | TGTGCCAGCAGCCAACCGGGACTAGCGGGAGAGCAGTTCTTC | CASSQPGLAGEQFF
NA | TRBJ1-1 | 14 | TRBV7-2 | NA | TGTGCCAGCAGCTTAAGAGGCAAGAACACTGAAGCTTTCTTT | CASSLRGKNTEAFF
TRBD1 | TRBJ1-5 | 18 | TRBV28 | NA | TGTGCCAGCAGCTCCTCGGGACAGTTCCGAAATAGCAATCAGCCCCAGCATTTT | CASSSSGQFRNSNQPQHF
TRBD1 | TRBJ2-7 | 15 | TRBV5-1 | NA | TGCGCCAGCAGCTTGGTGGGGACAGGGTACTACGAGCAGTACTTC | CASSLVGTGYYEQYF
NA | TRBJ2-1 | 15 | TRBV5-1 | NA | TGCGCCAGCAGCTTCGACAGGATACCCTACAATGAGCAGTTCTTC | CASSFDRIPYNEQFF
TRBD1 | TRBJ2-3 | 16 | TRBV7-8 | NA | TGTGCCAGCAGCCGTGGGACAGCCACTAGCACAGATACGCAGTATTTT | CASSRGTATSTDTQYF
NA | TRBJ1-3 | 16 | TRBV7-2 | few | TGTGCCAGCAGCTCTGTAAGCGGACTCTCTGGAAACACCATATATTTT | CASSSVSGLSGNTIYF
NA | TRBJ2-7 | 11 | TRBV21-1 | few | TGTGCCAGCACCAGGTCTGGGGAGCAGTACTTC | CASTRSGEQYF
NA | TRBJ2-1 | 15 | TRBV5-1 | few | TGCGCCAGCAGCTTGGAAGTTGGTGGAGACAATGAGCAGTTCTTC | CASSLEVGGDNEQFF
TRBD1 | TRBJ2-6 | 17 | TRBV27 | NA | TGTGCCAGCAGTCCCCGGGACAGGGGTTATGGGGCCAACGTCCTGACTTTC | CASSPRDRGYGANVLTF
NA | TRBJ1-5 | 19 | TRBV19 | NA | TGTGCCAGTAGTATAGATCGGGCAGGGCTCCTTTATAGCAATCAGCCCCAGCATTTT | CASSIDRAGLLYSNQPQHF
TRBD1 | TRBJ1-1 | 15 | TRBV19 | NA | TGTGCCAGTAGTATCGACAGGGGCGCCGACACTGAAGCTTTCTTT | CASSIDRGADTEAFF
TRBD2 | TRBJ2-1 | 16 | TRBV28 | NA | TGTGCCAGCAGTTTTAGTTCCAGCGGGAGTATTGGCGAGCAGTTCTTC | CASSFSSSGSIGEQFF
NA | TRBJ1-2 | 12 | TRBV5-6 | NA | TGTGCCAGCAGCGGAACAGGGACTGGCTACACCTTC | CASSGTGTGYTF
TRBD1 | TRBJ1-4 | 13 | TRBV7-8 | NA | TGTGCCAGCAGCAGCGGGACAGATGAAAAACTGTTTTTT | CASSSGTDEKLFF
TRBD2 | TRBJ2-7 | 13 | TRBV2 | NA | TGTGCCAGCAGTCTAACCGGGGGGTACGAGCAGTACTTC | CASSLTGGYEQYF
NA | TRBJ2-3 | 14 | TRBV7-2 | NA | TGTGCCAGCAGCCAGGGACACAGCACAGATACGCAGTATTTT | CASSQGHSTDTQYF
TRBD1 | TRBJ1-1 | 10 | TRBV20-1 | NA | TGCAGTACTTACAGGGGGAGCGCTTTCTTT | CSTYRGSAFF
NA | TRBJ1-4 | 16 | TRBV5-4 | NA | TGTGCCAGCAGCCCGGATGTCAACAGGGCTAATGAAAAACTGTTTTTT | CASSPDVNRANEKLFF
TRBD1 | TRBJ1-4 | 15 | TRBV6-6 | NA | TGTGCCAGCACAGCCCCAGGGGGCCGGGATGAAAAACTGTTTTTT | CASTAPGGRDEKLFF